Detailed here is one T cell receptor beta chain. Its antigen is not known. This entry belongs to a study of cytomegalovirus exposure and HLA in healthy donors. Study results and caveats: TCR beta chain V- and J-gene trimming was linked, in a later analysis, to a missense variant in DCLRE1C. For most subjects, TCR beta sequences were reported to predict HLA-A and HLA-B alleles with accuracy.

The CDR3 covers 13 residues. Germline CDR1 reads MDHEN; CDR2 reads SYDVKM. Trimming pared 6 bases from V and 2 bases from J, leaving 11 bases between. Primers included in the PCR were 60 Vbeta and 13 Jbeta primers. Sequenced by immunoSEQ multiplex PCR; TCRdb stores in-frame clones only, minus some. This table has 160,000 or so clones, about 85% appearing once. The V call is TRBV28, the J call TRBJ2-7, with D hard to call. This clonotype was obtained from a man aged 50-60 years in good health and CMV-seropositive. Sequences were obtained from PBMCs. DNA for the CDR3: TGTGCCAGCAGGCTTGTATCAGCCTACGAGCAGTACTTC. Translated, it gives CASRLVSAYEQYF.